What follows describes a single T cell receptor (beta chain). In its sample, this clonotype was seen many times. Its antigen remains undetermined. No base quality values were provided; no much bigger clone lies one nucleotide off. The data belong to a study of read filtering for tumor transcriptome and immune sequencing (dated by TCRdb to 2018 to 2020). In the study overall: The cohort was composed of about 18 male and 14 female patients, with a mean age of roughly 70 years and an age range of roughly 40 to 90. Under revised international staging, about 8 patients fell into R-ISS I, 15 to 20 into R-ISS II and more than five into R-ISS III. Whole-transcriptome libraries were prepared with the TruSeq RNA Access Library Prep Kit after DNase treatment. TCR-region mapped reads per sample ranged from about 3.5 to 11 million with IR-seq versus only roughly 85 to 1,300 with RNA-seq. Using the same bone marrow samples, the study ran both targeted immune repertoire sequencing and bulk whole-transcriptome sequencing and then compared the TCR repertoires from each method. As a main aim, a read-filtering strategy for immune repertoire data was addressed, with the specific question being whether clonotypes supported by a single read should be removed. The paper's findings and limits, for the study overall: In IR-seq, single-read clonotypes were approximately 80% of clonotypes but approximately 3.7% of total reads; in RNA-seq they were about 75% of clonotypes and about 40% of reads. The correlation between IR-seq and RNA-seq shared clonotype proportions was increased by removal of single-read clonotypes. Compared with RNA-seq, IR-seq captured clonotypes at much higher depth and more reliably, and a smaller IR-seq throughput was enough to identify most shared clonotypes. The sorted CD138-negative fraction was not purified T cells but a mixed bone marrow immune population.

Each patient had bone marrow sampled at the time of active disease. Isolation of bone marrow mononuclear cells was performed by Ficoll-Hypaque density gradient centrifugation. Myeloma plasma cells were removed and CD138-negative cells were collected by negative selection after labeling with CD138 magnetic microbeads on a MACS separator. Flow cytometry on an Attune NxT with CD138 antibodies was used to check the purity of the isolated cells. Total RNA was extracted with TRIzol reagent and quantified with a NanoDrop spectrophotometer. For each patient, the CD138-negative bone marrow sample underwent paired RNA-seq and IR-seq. TCR libraries were built from approximately 400 ng RNA with the Immunoverse kit, using molecular barcoded adaptors covering alpha/delta and beta/gamma chains. The same RNA used for transcriptome sequencing was used for TCR library preparation. An Illumina HiSeq 4000 with 2 x 150 cycles was used to sequence the TCR libraries. The authors processed their data as follows. With MiXCR, TCR reads were aligned to human V, D, J and C references and assembled into CDR3 clonotypes, with quality filtering and error correction included. The tcR package in R was used for analysis of clonotype counts and gene usage diversity. Raw mapping reads were checked after the RNA-seq reads had been mapped by STAR aligner version 2.5.3a onto the human GRCh37 genome. To test how sequencing depth affects detected clonotypes, IR-seq fastq files were randomly downsampled with Seqtk 1.3. TCRdb reran the public reads through fastp at Q25 and MiXCR, keeping productive beta chains. All rows with the same CDR3 protein become a single entry with the most common DNA and genes. These V and J calls originate from TCRdb's pipeline instead of the authors' own analysis. The sample table contains about 47,000 distinct CDR3 sequences; only one count was recorded for about 12% of them. The ten biggest clones cover just over 14% of the sample.

V lost 5 bases and J lost 7 bases, and the count of bases not matched to a germline gene is 10. From the cysteine up to the phenylalanine, the CDR3 has a length of 14 residues. Kept here is only the CDR3 DNA, which spans 42 bases and is read in frame from base 1. From the germline V gene (reference sequence), CDR1 is SEHNR and CDR2 is FQNEAQ. This chain joins TRBV7-9 to TRBJ1-1; 7 central bases correspond to TRBD1. The sequence was collected from a donor at least 40 years old with multiple myeloma. The sample consisted of a population of CD138-negative cells sorted from bone marrow. The sample's cell subset or site label is to be understood as: bone marrow mononuclear cells depleted of CD138+ plasma/myeloma cells by negative magnetic selection. The sequence in DNA is TGTGCCAGCAGCCCCACGGGGGCAGGGGGTGAAGCTTTCTTT. Translated, it reads CASSPTGAGGEAFF.